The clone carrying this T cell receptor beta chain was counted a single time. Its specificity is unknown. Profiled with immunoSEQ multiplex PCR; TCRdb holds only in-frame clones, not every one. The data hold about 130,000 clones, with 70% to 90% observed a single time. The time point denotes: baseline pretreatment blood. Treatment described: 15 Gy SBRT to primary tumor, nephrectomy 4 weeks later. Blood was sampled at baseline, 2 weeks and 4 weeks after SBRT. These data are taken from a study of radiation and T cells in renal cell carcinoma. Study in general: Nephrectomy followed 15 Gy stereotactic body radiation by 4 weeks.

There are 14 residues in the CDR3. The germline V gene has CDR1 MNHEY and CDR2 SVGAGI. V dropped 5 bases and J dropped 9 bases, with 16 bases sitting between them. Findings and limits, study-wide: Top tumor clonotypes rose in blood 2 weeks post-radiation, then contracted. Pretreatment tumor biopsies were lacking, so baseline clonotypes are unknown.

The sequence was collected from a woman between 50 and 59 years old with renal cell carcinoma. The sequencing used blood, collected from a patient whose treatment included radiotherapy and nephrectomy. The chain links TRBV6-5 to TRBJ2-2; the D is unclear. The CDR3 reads CASSQDETRRELFF. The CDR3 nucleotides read TGTGCCAGCAGTCAGGACGAGACGCGTCGGGAGCTGTTTTTT.